This T cell receptor (beta chain) was recovered during a study of OX40 agonist ivuxolimab in advanced cancers. Trimming pared 4 bases from V and 4 bases from J, leaving 10 bases between. CDR3 size: 13 residues. CDR1 KGHSH and CDR2 LQKENI come from the germline V gene. Overall study findings and caveats: The authors also found low normalized T-cell clonal expansion in some nonresponders. With doses of 0.1-3.0 mg/kg, partial responders showed among the lowest clonal expansion.

This clone was recorded a few times. Its target is not known. TCRdb's table, derived via immunoSEQ multiplex PCR, lists solely in-frame clones and lacks some. The table records 30,000 to 40,000 clones, approximately 80% of them present only once. The chain combines TRBV18 with TRBJ1-2, with a weak D call TRBD1 (6 bases). This sequence originates from an adult with an advanced solid tumor such as melanoma, head and neck, liver or kidney cancer. Sequenced here: CD4+ or CD8+ T cells sorted from blood, sampled in a trial of the OX40 agonist ivuxolimab. CDR3: CASSQEQGYGYTF. The CDR3, as DNA: TGTGCCAGCTCACAGGAACAGGGCTATGGCTACACCTTC.